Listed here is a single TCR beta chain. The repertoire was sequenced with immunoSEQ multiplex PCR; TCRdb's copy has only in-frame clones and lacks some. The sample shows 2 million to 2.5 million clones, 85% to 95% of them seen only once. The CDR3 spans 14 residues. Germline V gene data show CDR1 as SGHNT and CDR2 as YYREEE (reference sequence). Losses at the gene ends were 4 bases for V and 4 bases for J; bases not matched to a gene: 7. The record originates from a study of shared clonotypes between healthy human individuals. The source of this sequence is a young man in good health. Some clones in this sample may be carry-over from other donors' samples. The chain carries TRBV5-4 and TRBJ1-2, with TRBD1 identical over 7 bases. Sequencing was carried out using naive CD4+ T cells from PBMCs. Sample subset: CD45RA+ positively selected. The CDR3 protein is CASSRRDSTYGYTF. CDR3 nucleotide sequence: TGTGCCAGCAGCAGACGGGACAGTACCTATGGCTACACCTTC.